The rows below give T cell receptor beta chains drawn from one sample of a study of Graves' ophthalmopathy and Graves' hyperthyroidism. TCRdb independently ran MiXCR on the multiplex PCR reads; one entry per CDR3 protein. The sample records about 700,000 distinct CDR3 sequences, over 40% being singletons. The sample consisted of peripheral blood. The receptors here all came from an adult man with Graves' ophthalmopathy. The CDR3 runs from the conserved cysteine through the conserved F or W.

length | J | V | CDR3
17 | TRBJ1-2 | TRBV10-3 | CAISGIPGQGAPYGYTF
15 | TRBJ1-2 | TRBV4-1 | CASSHRVRGYYGYTF
14 | TRBJ2-7 | TRBV7-8 | CASSHAGDSYEQYF
13 | TRBJ1-1 | TRBV29-1 | CSVERTLNTEAFF
15 | TRBJ1-5 | TRBV7-2 | CASSPDGYSNQPQHF
11 | TRBJ1-2 | TRBV29-1 | CSVEETGRNTF
12 | TRBJ2-5 | TRBV7-8 | CASSPHWGTQYF
14 | TRBJ2-2 | TRBV19 | CASSILVNTGELFF
15 | TRBJ1-6 | TRBV4-3 | CASSPRASYNSPLHF
13 | TRBJ2-2 | TRBV7-6 | CASSPGPTGELFF
15 | TRBJ1-1 | TRBV19 | CASRTGTASNAEAFF
14 | TRBJ2-5 | TRBV4-1 | CASSQVVNVETQYF
14 | TRBJ1-1 | TRBV6-5 | CASSYSIAGSEAFF
14 | TRBJ1-5 | TRBV5-1 | CASSSGLGNQPQHF
12 | TRBJ1-6 | TRBV24-1 | CATARGGSPLHF
16 | TRBJ2-2 | TRBV24-1 | CATSDSRQGSTGELLF
16 | TRBJ2-7 | TRBV14 | CASSPNRDSYSYEQYF
13 | TRBJ1-4 | TRBV27 | CASSFYGNEKLFF
15 | TRBJ2-7 | TRBV5-1 | CASSTWTGGPYEQYF
12 | TRBJ2-2 | TRBV7-8 | CASSFGGGELFF
15 | TRBJ1-2 | TRBV10-3 | CASSYSSGPGGSYTF
15 | TRBJ1-6 | TRBV6-5 | CASSIGQGANSPLHF
12 | TRBJ2-2 | TRBV7-9 | CASSLRTGELFF
14 | TRBJ1-1 | TRBV6-1 | CASRARTGNTEAFF
13 | TRBJ1-5 | TRBV2 | CASRETGAQPQHF
14 | TRBJ2-5 | TRBV7-9 | CASSLAGYQETQYF
13 | TRBJ2-2 | TRBV6-9 | CASKTLDTGELFF
14 | TRBJ1-1 | TRBV6-5 | CASIARGGGTEAFF
12 | TRBJ1-4 | TRBV6-6 | CASIGGVEKLFF
12 | TRBJ2-5 | TRBV25-1 | CASRDSQETQYF
15 | TRBJ1-2 | TRBV9 | CASSVVDRMFYGYTF
13 | TRBJ2-7 | TRBV19 | CASRGGAVYEQYF
14 | TRBJ2-5 | TRBV6-6 | CASSYPRRPETQYF
14 | TRBJ2-7 | TRBV19 | CASSIGGGDYEQYF
15 | TRBJ2-7 | TRBV20-1 | CSAGGTSGDSYEQYF
16 | TRBJ1-1 | TRBV10-2 | CASSEPGEGVNTEAFF
16 | TRBJ2-2 | TRBV19 | CASSRRGSVITGELFF
15 | TRBJ2-5 | TRBV20-1 | CSAGGWISLQETQYF
15 | TRBJ2-7 | TRBV7-7 | CASSLGQGISYEQYF
14 | TRBJ2-7 | TRBV19 | CASSILDRGYEQYF
12 | TRBJ1-6 | TRBV19 | CASSTGGSPLHF
16 | TRBJ2-6 | TRBV19 | CASTRDTLSGANVLTF
15 | TRBJ1-1 | TRBV9 | CASNTGGTGNTEAFF
17 | TRBJ1-6 | TRBV4-1 | CASSQEQVHSYNSPLHF
12 | TRBJ1-4 | TRBV6-1 | CASSDSGEKLFF
13 | TRBJ2-5 | TRBV29-1 | CSVVQETGETQYF
15 | TRBJ2-7 | TRBV5-6 | CASSLVGTGDYEQYF
15 | TRBJ1-5 | TRBV7-9 | CASSPPGRSNQPQHF
14 | TRBJ1-1 | TRBV7-9 | CASSLAGDIAEAFF
15 | TRBJ2-7 | TRBV18 | CASSPAGPQGREQYF
16 | TRBJ2-5 | TRBV5-4 | CASSRSQGARRETQYF
13 | TRBJ2-7 | TRBV29-1 | CSVGPDSTYEQYF
17 | TRBJ1-5 | TRBV7-3 | CARAQGTAMLSNQPQHF
16 | TRBJ2-2 | TRBV19 | CASRATLRGYTGELFF
12 | TRBJ1-2 | TRBV29-1 | CSVGTADYGYTF
14 | TRBJ2-7 | TRBV30 | CAWNPGQGFKEQYF
16 | TRBJ1-1 | TRBV5-1 | CASSPSAGGPNTEAFF
16 | TRBJ2-5 | TRBV19 | CASSKGPGLTHETQYF
17 | TRBJ1-1 | TRBV7-8 | CASSYSLMTGKNTEAFF